The 23 T cell receptor beta chains presented below share a single source sample, sequenced in a study of T cell clonality in common variable immunodeficiency. Produced via immunoSEQ multiplex PCR; TCRdb's table is partial and in-frame only. The repertoire consists of roughly 50,000 clones, none detected only once. The source material was peripheral blood mononuclear cells. The receptor source for this set is a person aged 18 to 70 in good health.

About this clone: Read sequence stops 3 residues before the CDR3 end, and the germline J gene provides the missing end. The genes are TRBV4-2 and TRBJ2-7, with TRBD1 matching over 9 bases. CDR3 length: 16 residues. CDR1 and CDR2 (germline): LGHNA, YNFKEQ. J gave up 3 bases and V 0 bases, and 6 bases lay outside the gene matches. The DNA read from the CDR3 is TGTGCCAGCAGCCAAGAAGGGTACAGGGGGCTCTACGAG. It specifies CASSQEGYRGLYE. The full-length CDR3 reads as CASSQEGYRGLYEQYF.

This clone has a count of ten or more. The read ends 3 residues shy of where the CDR3 ends; the end is completed using the germline J gene. V is TRBV6-1 and J is TRBJ2-2; the match to TRBD2 covers 11 bases. The length of the CDR3 is 18 residues. V lost 1 base and J lost 2; bases outside the gene matches: 6. Germline-derived CDR1 and CDR2 are MNHNS and SASEGT. The sequenced CDR3 bases are TGTGCCAGCAGTGAAGATCCAGGACTAGCGGGCAACACCGGGGAG. Translating it yields CASSEDPGLAGNTGE. In full, the CDR3 is CASSEDPGLAGNTGELFF.

Notes on this clone: The read finishes 3 residues shy of the CDR3 end, and the germline J gene is used to complete it. V and J are TRBV7-8 and TRBJ1-1, with D possibly being TRBD1 (5 bases). Trimming left V 1 base short and J 7 bases short, with 7 bases between. This CDR3 comprises 12 residues. Germline V gives CDR1 SGHVS, CDR2 FQNEAQ. The sequenced part of the CDR3 DNA is TGTGCCAGCAGCTTAGGGGGGGATGAA. Its translation is CASSLGGDE. In full, the CDR3 is CASSLGGDEAFF.

This clone was picked up a small number of times. The missing CDR3 end, 3 residues past where the read stops, is filled in from the germline J gene. The chain links TRBV19 to TRBJ1-2; TRBD1 aligns across 7 bases. CDR1 and CDR2 (germline): LNHDA, SQIVND (reference sequence). CDR3 length: 15 residues. V shed 4 bases and J 2 bases; nucleotides not matched to a gene: 7. The CDR3 is CASSRRTGGNYGYTF. The covered CDR3 bases are TGTGCCAGTAGTAGACGGACAGGAGGAAACTATGGC.

At least ten counts were recorded for this clone. The CDR3 is cut off 3 residues early in the read; its end comes from the germline J gene. The chain uses TRBV28 and TRBJ1-1; D is possibly TRBD1 (5 bases). CDR3 length equals 14 residues. Germline lookup yields CDR1 MDHEN and CDR2 SYDVKM. Trimming took off 4 bases at V and 1 base at J, with 10 bases between the two ends. The sequenced part of the CDR3 DNA is TGTGCCAGCAGTTGGACACAGGAGAACACTGAA. It is translated as CASSWTQENTE. The whole CDR3 sequence is CASSWTQENTEAFF.

This clone was seen ten or more times. Read sequence stops 3 residues before the CDR3 end, and the germline J gene provides the missing end. The chain carries TRBV5-5 and TRBJ1-2; tentatively, D is TRBD1 (5 bases). The CDR3 runs 13 residues. V was pared by 0 bases and J by 7 bases, with 10 bases between. Germline loops: CDR1 SGHKS, CDR2 YYEKEE (reference sequence). The chain's CDR3 is CASSLETEFGYTF. CDR3 bases read: TGTGCCAGCAGCTTGGAGACAGAATTTGGC.

Ten or more counts support this clone. The CDR3 end falls 3 residues outside the read, so it is completed with the germline J gene. This chain links TRBV18 with TRBJ2-7, with 15 bases matching TRBD2. The germline CDR1 and CDR2 sequences are KGHSH and LQKENI. The junction had 4 bases not matched to a gene; V was cut back by 4 bases and J by 0 bases. The CDR3 is made up of 17 amino acids. CDR3: CASSQGLAGGSSYEQYF. The sequenced CDR3 bases are TGTGCCAGCTCACAGGGACTAGCGGGAGGAAGCTCCTACGAG.

This clone was observed many times. The CDR3 DNA, read in part, is TGTGCCAGCAGTTTTGGCGGGAGCCTAGATACG. Protein: CASSFGGSLDT. From start to end, the CDR3 is CASSFGGSLDTQYF. The V gene is TRBV12-3 or TRBV12-4, the J gene TRBJ2-3; TRBD2 matches 7 bases. The sequenced fragment ends 3 residues before the CDR3 boundary, so the rest is inferred from the germline J gene. This CDR3 is 14 amino acids long. V shed 3 bases and J 5 bases; nucleotides not matched to a gene: 5.

This clone was picked up many times. The CDR3 is cut off 3 residues early in the read; its end comes from the germline J gene. The chain couples TRBV5-1 to TRBJ1-1; 9 bases are a match to TRBD1. After removal of 0 bases from V and 5 bases from J, the junction contained 5 bases not matched to a gene. The CDR3 is 15 amino acids. CDR1 is SGHRS, CDR2 YFSETQ, per germline. Partial CDR3 DNA: TGCGCCAGCAGCTTGGCCTCGGGGACAGGGACTGAA. Amino acids: CASSLASGTGTE. The CDR3, in full, reads CASSLASGTGTEAFF.

This clone was seen repeatedly, ten times or more. The missing CDR3 end, 3 residues past where the read stops, is filled in from the germline J gene. This chain links TRBV19 with TRBJ1-5; TRBD1 matches 8 bases. Trimming at V came to 6 bases and at J to 1 base, leaving 14 bases not matched to a gene. Per germline, CDR1 LNHDA and CDR2 SQIVND (reference sequence). The CDR3 runs 18 residues. The chain's CDR3 is CASRPGQGSVVSNQPQHF. The covered CDR3 bases are TGTGCCAGTAGACCCGGACAGGGATCCGTGGTGAGCAATCAGCCC.

This clone was counted a few times. The CDR3 end falls 3 residues outside the read, so it is completed with the germline J gene. The chain links TRBV10-3 to TRBJ2-5; D is perhaps TRBD1 (6 bases). Per germline, CDR1 ENHRY and CDR2 SYGVKD. V shed 5 bases and J shed 4 bases, with 20 bases lying between them. The CDR3 spans 16 residues. CDR3 DNA (partial): TGTGCCATCAGTCCCGAGTGGACAGCCCCAAGAGAGACC. This gives the protein CAISPEWTAPRET. The complete CDR3 reads CAISPEWTAPRETQYF.

This clone was observed many times. The read stops 3 residues short of the end of the CDR3; the missing end is completed from the germline J gene. The chain combines TRBV7-9 with TRBJ1-4; TRBD1 matches at 10 bases. There are 14 residues in the CDR3. The V gene end was trimmed by 5 bases and the J gene end by 5 bases; junction bases not matched to a gene: 2. Germline-derived CDR1 and CDR2 are SEHNR and FQNEAQ (reference sequence). The CDR3 DNA, read in part, is TGTGCCAGCAGCCGACAGGGGGCAAATGAAAAA. Its protein is CASSRQGANEK. The full CDR3 protein is CASSRQGANEKLFF.

In this sample, this clone turned up many times. With the read ending 3 residues before the CDR3 end, the germline J gene is used to fill in that end. J is TRBJ2-2 and V is TRBV5-4; TRBD2 aligns across 7 bases. Trimming removed 0 bases from V and 5 bases from J; junction bases left unmatched: 7. The length of the CDR3 is 16 residues. Germline lookup yields CDR1 SGHNT and CDR2 YYREEE (reference sequence). CDR3 sequence: CASSLGTRASTGELFF. Incomplete CDR3 DNA: TGTGCCAGCAGCTTGGGGACTAGGGCGAGTACCGGGGAG.

There are many counts of this clone. With the read ending 3 residues before the CDR3 end, the germline J gene is used to fill in that end. The rearrangement links TRBV20-1 to TRBJ1-6, with 7 bases fitting TRBD1. The CDR3 totals 14 residues. Germline CDR1 DFQATT, CDR2 SNEGSKA (reference sequence). The trim removed 3 bases at V and 5 bases at J, leaving 4 bases unmatched. The CDR3 DNA, read in part, is TGCAGTGCTAGTTCGGGACAGCATAATTCACCC. It encodes CSASSGQHNSP. The CDR3 in its entirety is CSASSGQHNSPLHF.

Ten or more counts support this clone. The part of the CDR3 DNA that was read is TGTGCCACCAGCAGAGATGAAGGGGGGGTCGAAGAAAAA. Amino acids: CATSRDEGGVEEK. The entire CDR3 protein is CATSRDEGGVEEKLFF. The chain couples TRBV15 to TRBJ1-4, with D possibly matching TRBD1 (6 bases). With the read ending 3 residues before the CDR3 end, the germline J gene is used to fill in that end. This CDR3 region has 16 residues. Trimming took off 0 bases at V and 8 bases at J, with 16 bases between the two ends. Germline loops: CDR1 LNHNV, CDR2 YYDKDF (reference sequence).

This clone was observed many times. With the read ending 3 residues before the CDR3 end, the germline J gene is used to fill in that end. The chain uses TRBV2 and TRBJ2-3; 7 bases match TRBD1. V dropped 7 bases and J dropped 2; count of bases not matched to a gene: 18. CDR1 and CDR2 (germline): SNHLY, FYNNEI. This CDR3 spans 18 amino acids. The CDR3 DNA, read in part, is TGTGCCAGCATCTTCAGGGTTTGGGACAGAATAAACACAGATACG. As protein: CASIFRVWDRINTDT. The CDR3 in full is CASIFRVWDRINTDTQYF.

This clone appeared a few times. The read comes to an end 3 residues before the CDR3 does, leaving the germline J gene to fill in the end. The chain recombines TRBV5-1 with TRBJ2-2; the match to TRBD1 covers 9 bases. The length of the CDR3 is 17 residues. Germline V gene data show CDR1 as SGHRS and CDR2 as YFSETQ. Here the CDR3 reads CASSFTGQGEIGEKLFF. CDR3 bases read: TGCGCCAGCAGCTTTACGGGACAGGGAGAGATTGGTGAAAAG.

This clone turned up a few times. Sequencing ends 3 residues short of the CDR3 end; the germline J gene provides the rest. The gene calls are TRBV7-6 and TRBJ2-1, with 7 bases identical to TRBD2. J gave up 8 bases and V 6 bases, and 7 bases lay outside the gene matches. This CDR3 has 13 residues. Germline assignment: CDR1 SGHVS and CDR2 FNYEAQ. CDR3 sequence: CASRQTSSYEQFF. The sequenced CDR3 bases are TGTGCCAGCAGACAGACTAGCTCGTATGAG.

This clone was recorded many times. The CDR3 is cut off 3 residues early in the read; its end comes from the germline J gene. The chain employs TRBV7-3 and TRBJ2-3, with 13 nucleotides matching TRBD2. The germline V gene encodes CDR1 SGHTA and CDR2 FQGTGA. CDR3 size: 17 residues. Unmatched junction bases numbered 7, after V lost 6 bases and J lost 1 base. The CDR3 is CASSRLAGGLGTDTQYF. The CDR3 bases that were read are TGTGCCAGCAGTAGACTAGCGGGAGGTCTTGGCACAGATACG.

This clone occurred many times. The read terminates 3 residues before the CDR3 end, so the remaining end is supplied by the germline J gene. This chain links TRBV5-5 with TRBJ1-2; D gene ambiguous. The CDR3 is 13 residues long. The germline V gene encodes CDR1 SGHKS and CDR2 YYEKEE (reference sequence). Deletions cut 4 bases from V and 4 bases from J, with 11 bases between. The covered CDR3 bases are TGTGCCAGCAGCAGCGGGTTCCGCTATGGC. Its translation is CASSSGFRYG. The CDR3, in full, reads CASSSGFRYGYTF.

This clone was counted many times. Read coverage stops 3 residues before the CDR3 terminus; the germline J gene supplies the remainder. This rearrangement joins TRBV10-3 to TRBJ1-1; 10 bases match TRBD1. Trimming removed 5 bases from V and 5 bases from J; junction bases left unmatched: 11. Per germline, CDR1 ENHRY and CDR2 SYGVKD. The CDR3 is 16 residues long. The chain's CDR3 is CAISKGQGRGRTEAFF. The sequenced CDR3 bases are TGTGCCATCAGTAAGGGACAGGGGAGGGGAAGAACTGAA.

This clone has ten or more counts. The read terminates 3 residues ahead of where the CDR3 ends, so the germline J gene completes it. The V and J genes are TRBV20-1 and TRBJ2-7; TRBD2 matches at 9 bases. V shed 6 bases, J shed 3 bases, and the junction held 9 bases outside the gene matches. This CDR3 contains 14 residues. From germline, CDR1 is DFQATT and CDR2 SNEGSKA (reference sequence). The sequenced CDR3 bases are TGCAGTGCCTTAGGGCCTAGCGGGGTCTACGAG. Translated, it gives CSALGPSGVYE. The whole CDR3 sequence reads CSALGPSGVYEQYF.

In the case of this clone: A much more abundant neighbour one base away suggests this may be a read error. The read is 3 residues too short to cover the CDR3 end, so that end is filled in from the germline J gene. V usage is TRBV30 and J usage is TRBJ2-3, with 11 bases lining up with TRBD2. The J segment lost 4 bases and the V segment lost 4 bases, leaving 10 bases of the junction unmatched. Germline lookup yields CDR1 GTSNPN and CDR2 SVGIG (reference sequence). CDR3 length: 16 amino acids. The CDR3 region is CAWIPRLAGFSDTQYF. The DNA read from the CDR3 is TGTGCCTGGATCCCGAGACTAGCGGGGTTCTCAGATACG.